This T cell receptor (beta chain) came from a study of shared T cell receptors in the human thymus. The length of the CDR3 is 15 residues. J lost 2 bases, V lost 4 bases, and 3 bases had no gene match. Germline CDR1 and CDR2: LNHDA and SQIVND (reference sequence). Repertoires were generated with immunoSEQ multiplex PCR, while TCRdb's copy carries only in-frame clones and drops some. Of about 540,000 clones in the sample, 75% to 85% were seen once. The same specimen was also included in a second study, on human thymus T cells. This second study notes: Reports from related research described highly overlapping thymic repertoires among unrelated individuals.

The chain couples TRBV19 to TRBJ1-3, with 9 positions matching TRBD1. The sequence derives from a boy younger than two with a congenital heart defect. Sequenced sample: thymocytes. The CDR3 sequence is CASSKGQGPGNTIYF. CDR3 DNA: TGTGCCAGTAGTAAGGGACAGGGCCCTGGAAACACCATATATTTT. Filled out from reference TRBV19 and TRBJ1-3, the complete variable domain reads DGGITQSPKYLFRKEGQNVTLSCEQNLNHDAMYWYRQDPGQGLRLIYYSQIVNDFQKGDIAEGYSVSREKKESFPLTVTSAQKNPTAFYLCASSKGQGPGNTIYFGEGSWLTVV.